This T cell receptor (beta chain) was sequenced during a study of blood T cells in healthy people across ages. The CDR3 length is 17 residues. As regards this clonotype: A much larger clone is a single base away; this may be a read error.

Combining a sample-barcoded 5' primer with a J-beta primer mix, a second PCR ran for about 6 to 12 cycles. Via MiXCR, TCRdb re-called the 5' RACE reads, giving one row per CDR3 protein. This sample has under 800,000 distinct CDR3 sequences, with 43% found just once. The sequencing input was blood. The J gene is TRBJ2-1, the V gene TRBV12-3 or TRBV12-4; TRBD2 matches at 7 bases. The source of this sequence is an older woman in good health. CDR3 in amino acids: CASTASGRGLSYNGQFF. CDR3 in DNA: TGTGCCAGCACCGCATCCGGGCGGGGGTTGTCCTACAATGGGCAGTTCTTC.